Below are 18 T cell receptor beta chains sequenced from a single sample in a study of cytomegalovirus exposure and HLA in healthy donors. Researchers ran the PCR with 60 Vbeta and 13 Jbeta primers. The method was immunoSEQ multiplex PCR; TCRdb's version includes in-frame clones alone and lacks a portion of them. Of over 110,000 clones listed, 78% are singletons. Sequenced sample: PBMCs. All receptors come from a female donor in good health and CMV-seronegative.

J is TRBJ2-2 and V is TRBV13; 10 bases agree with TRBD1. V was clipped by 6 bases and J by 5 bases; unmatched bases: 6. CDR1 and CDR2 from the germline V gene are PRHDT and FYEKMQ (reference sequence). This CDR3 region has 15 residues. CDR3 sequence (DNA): TGTGCCAGCAGACCCGGGACAGGGGTTACCGGGGAGCTGTTTTTT. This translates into CASRPGTGVTGELFF.

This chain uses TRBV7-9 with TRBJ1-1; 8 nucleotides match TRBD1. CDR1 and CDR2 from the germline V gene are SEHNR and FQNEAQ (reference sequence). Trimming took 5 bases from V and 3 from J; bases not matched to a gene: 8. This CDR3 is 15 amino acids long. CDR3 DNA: TGTGCCAGCAGCCCTACAGGGGGAACCCACACTGAAGCTTTCTTT. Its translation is CASSPTGGTHTEAFF.

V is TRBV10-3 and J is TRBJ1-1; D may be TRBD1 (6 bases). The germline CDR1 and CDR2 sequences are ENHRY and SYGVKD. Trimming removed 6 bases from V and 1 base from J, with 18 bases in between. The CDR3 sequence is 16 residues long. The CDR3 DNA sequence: TGTGCCATCAGCGAGGGAGTCGACAGGCCGAACACTGAAGCTTTCTTT. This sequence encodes CAISEGVDRPNTEAFF.

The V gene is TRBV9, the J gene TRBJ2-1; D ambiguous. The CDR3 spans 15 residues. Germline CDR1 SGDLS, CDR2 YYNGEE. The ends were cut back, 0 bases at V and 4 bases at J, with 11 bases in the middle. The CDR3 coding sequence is TGTGCCAGCAGCGTAGAGGCTGGAGATTACAATGAGCAGTTCTTC. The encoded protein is CASSVEAGDYNEQFF.

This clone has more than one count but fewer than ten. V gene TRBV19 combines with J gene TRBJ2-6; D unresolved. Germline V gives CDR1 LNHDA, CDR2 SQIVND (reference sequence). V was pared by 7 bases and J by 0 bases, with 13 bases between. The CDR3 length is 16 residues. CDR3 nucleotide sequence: TGTGCCAGTACCCCAGAAGGAGTCTCTGGGGCCAACGTCCTGACTTTC. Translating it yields CASTPEGVSGANVLTF.

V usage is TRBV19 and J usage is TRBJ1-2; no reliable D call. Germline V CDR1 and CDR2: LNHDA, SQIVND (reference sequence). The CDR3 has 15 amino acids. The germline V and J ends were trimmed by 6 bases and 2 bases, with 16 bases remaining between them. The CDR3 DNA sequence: TGTGCCAGTAGCTTCAAGGCCGGGAAAAACTATGGCTACACCTTC. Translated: CASSFKAGKNYGYTF.

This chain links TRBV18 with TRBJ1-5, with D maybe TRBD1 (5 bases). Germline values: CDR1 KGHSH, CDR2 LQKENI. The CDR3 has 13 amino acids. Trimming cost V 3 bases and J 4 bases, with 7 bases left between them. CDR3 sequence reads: CASSPSGNQPQHF. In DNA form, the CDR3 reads TGTGCCAGCTCACCCTCAGGGAATCAGCCCCAGCATTTT.

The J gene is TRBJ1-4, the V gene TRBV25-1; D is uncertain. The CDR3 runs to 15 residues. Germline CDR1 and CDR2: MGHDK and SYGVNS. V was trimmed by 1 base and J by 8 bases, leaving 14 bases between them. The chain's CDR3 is CASSESGGLTEKLFF. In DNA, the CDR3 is TGTGCCAGCAGTGAATCGGGAGGGCTCACCGAAAAACTGTTTTTT.

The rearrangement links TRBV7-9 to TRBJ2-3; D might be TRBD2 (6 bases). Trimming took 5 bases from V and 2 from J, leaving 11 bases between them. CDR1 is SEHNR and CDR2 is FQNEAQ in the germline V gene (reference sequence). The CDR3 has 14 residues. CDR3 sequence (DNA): TGTGCCAGCAGCGGACTACCAACCACAGATACGCAGTATTTT. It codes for CASSGLPTTDTQYF.

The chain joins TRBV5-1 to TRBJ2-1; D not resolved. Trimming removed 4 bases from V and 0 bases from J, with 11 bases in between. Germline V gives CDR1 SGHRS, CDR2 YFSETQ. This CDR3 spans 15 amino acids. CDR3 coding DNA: TGCGCCAGCAGCCGCGAATTGAGCTCCTACAATGAGCAGTTCTTC. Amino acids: CASSRELSSYNEQFF.

The CDR3 nucleotides read TGTGCCAGCTCAGTACAGGGGGCTGGGTACGAGCAGTACTTC. Translation: CASSVQGAGYEQYF. The chain combines TRBV18 with TRBJ2-7; 9 nucleotides match TRBD1. The junction had 6 bases not matched to a gene; V was cut back by 5 bases and J by 4 bases. The CDR3 contains 14 residues. The germline gives CDR1 KGHSH, CDR2 LQKENI.

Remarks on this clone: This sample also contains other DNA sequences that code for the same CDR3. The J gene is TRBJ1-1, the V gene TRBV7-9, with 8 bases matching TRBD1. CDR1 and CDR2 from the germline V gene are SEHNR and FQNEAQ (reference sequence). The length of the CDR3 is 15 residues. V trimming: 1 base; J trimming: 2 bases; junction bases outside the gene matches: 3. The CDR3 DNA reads TGTGCCAGCAGCTTAGTCGGACAGGGAAACACTGAAGCTTTCTTT. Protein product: CASSLVGQGNTEAFF.

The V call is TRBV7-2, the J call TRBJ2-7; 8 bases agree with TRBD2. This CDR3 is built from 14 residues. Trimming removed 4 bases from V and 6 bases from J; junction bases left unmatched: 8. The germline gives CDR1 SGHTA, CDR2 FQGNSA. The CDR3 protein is CASSYSGTRFEQYF. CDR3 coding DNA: TGTGCCAGCAGCTACTCCGGGACTAGATTCGAGCAGTACTTC.

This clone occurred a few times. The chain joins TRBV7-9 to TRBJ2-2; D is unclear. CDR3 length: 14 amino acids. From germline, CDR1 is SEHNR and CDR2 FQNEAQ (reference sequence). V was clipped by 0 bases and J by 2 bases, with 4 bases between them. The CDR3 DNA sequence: TGTGCCAGCAGCTTAGCTAGCAACACCGGGGAGCTGTTTTTT. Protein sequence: CASSLASNTGELFF.

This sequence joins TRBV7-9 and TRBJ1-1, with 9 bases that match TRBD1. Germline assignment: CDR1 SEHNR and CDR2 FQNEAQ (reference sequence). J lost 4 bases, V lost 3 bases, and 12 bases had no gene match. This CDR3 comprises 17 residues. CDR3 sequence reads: CASSFPTGGMLGTEAFF. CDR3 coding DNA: TGTGCCAGCAGCTTCCCGACAGGGGGTATGTTAGGCACTGAAGCTTTCTTT.

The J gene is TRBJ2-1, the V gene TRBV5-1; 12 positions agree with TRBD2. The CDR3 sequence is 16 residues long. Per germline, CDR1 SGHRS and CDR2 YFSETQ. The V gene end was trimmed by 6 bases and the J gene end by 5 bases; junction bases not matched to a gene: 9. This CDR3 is CASKLAGGPVNNEQFF. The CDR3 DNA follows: TGCGCCAGCAAGCTAGCGGGAGGGCCCGTAAACAATGAGCAGTTCTTC.

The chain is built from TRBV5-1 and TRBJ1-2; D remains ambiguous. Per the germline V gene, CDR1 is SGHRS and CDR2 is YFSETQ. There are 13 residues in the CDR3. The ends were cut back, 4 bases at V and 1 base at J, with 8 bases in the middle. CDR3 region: CASSATINYGYTF. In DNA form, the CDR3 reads TGCGCCAGCAGCGCGACAATTAACTATGGCTACACCTTC.

The CDR3 loop is CASSDIDEKLFF. CDR3 in DNA: TGTGCCAGTAGCGACATAGATGAAAAACTGTTTTTT. The rearrangement links TRBV19 to TRBJ1-4; no definite D call. The CDR3 totals 12 residues. V gave up 6 bases and J gave up 6 bases, with 8 bases separating them. Germline V gene data show CDR1 as LNHDA and CDR2 as SQIVND (reference sequence).